Below, 24 T cell receptor beta chains from the same sample are listed, as sequenced in a study of cytomegalovirus exposure and HLA in healthy donors. 13 Jbeta primers and 60 Vbeta primers were used for the PCR. Sequencing used immunoSEQ multiplex PCR; TCRdb keeps in-frame clones, though not all of them. The data hold 95,000 to 110,000 clones, with 74% observed a single time. Input material: PBMCs. These receptors came from a woman aged 40 to 49 in good health and CMV-seropositive.

The V gene is TRBV5-1, the J gene TRBJ2-1, with TRBD2 as a possible D gene (6 bases). Germline CDR1 SGHRS, CDR2 YFSETQ. Trimming took 6 bases from V and 2 from J, leaving 18 bases between them. This CDR3 has 16 residues. The DNA of the CDR3 is TGCGCCAGCAAAATAGGACCGGGACTCGCCTACAATGAGCAGTTCTTC. Translation: CASKIGPGLAYNEQFF.

This rearrangement joins TRBV7-2 to TRBJ1-5, with D unresolved. The germline V gene has CDR1 SGHTA and CDR2 FQGNSA. The CDR3 loop spans 13 amino acids. With 5 bases removed from V and 2 bases from J, the gap between germline ends came to 7 bases. Here the CDR3 DNA reads TGTGCCAGCAGCCCAGAGGGCAATCAGCCCCAGCATTTT. Amino acid sequence: CASSPEGNQPQHF. The entire variable domain, with the rest obtained from reference TRBV7-2 and TRBJ1-5, is as follows: GAGVSQSPSNKVTEKGKDVELRCDPISGHTALYWYRQSLGQGLEFLIYFQGNSAPDKSGLPSDRFSAERTGGSVSTLTIQRTQQEDSAVYLCASSPEGNQPQHFGDGTRLSIL.

J is TRBJ2-7 and V is TRBV5-8, with D perhaps TRBD1 (6 bases). The CDR3 contains 13 residues. V lost 0 bases and J 6 bases, leaving 10 bases between the germline ends. The germline V gene has CDR1 SGHTS and CDR2 YDEGEE. CDR3 sequence reads: CASSLARGSEQYF. In DNA, the CDR3 is TGTGCCAGCAGCTTGGCCAGGGGCAGCGAGCAGTACTTC. Full variable domain (remainder filled in from reference TRBV5-8 and TRBJ2-7): EAGVTQSPTHLIKTRGQQATLRCSPISGHTSVYWYQQALGLGLQFLLWYDEGEERNRGNFPPRFSGRQFPNYSSELNVNALELEDSALYLCASSLARGSEQYFGPGTRLTVT.

The rearrangement links TRBV5-1 to TRBJ2-5; 7 nucleotides line up with TRBD1. The CDR3 contains 15 residues. Losses at the gene ends were 0 bases for V and 4 bases for J; bases not matched to a gene: 6. The germline V gene has CDR1 SGHRS and CDR2 YFSETQ. CDR3 sequence reads: CASSLGQGDIETQYF. CDR3 sequence (DNA): TGCGCCAGCAGCTTGGGACAGGGTGATATAGAGACCCAGTACTTC.

The rearrangement uses TRBV27 and TRBJ2-2; TRBD1 might be the D (6 bases). Germline values: CDR1 MNHEY, CDR2 SMNVEV (reference sequence). Trimming removed 5 bases at V and 0 bases at J, with 10 bases between. The CDR3 has 15 amino acids. DNA for the CDR3: TGTGCCAGCAGTCCCGGGACAACGAACACCGGGGAGCTGTTTTTT. Translating gives CASSPGTTNTGELFF.

This chain connects TRBV6-5 to TRBJ1-5; a possible D gene is TRBD1 (6 bases). Trimming stripped 5 bases from V and 5 bases from J, with 13 bases between. Germline CDR1 is MNHEY and CDR2 is SVGAGI. CDR3 length: 14 residues. The CDR3 spells CASSLDRFYQPQHF. CDR3 coding DNA: TGTGCCAGCAGTCTGGACAGATTCTATCAGCCCCAGCATTTT.

This clone was counted a few times. The V gene is TRBV30, the J gene TRBJ2-5, with D tentatively TRBD2 (5 bases). The CDR3 runs 15 residues. Germline V gives CDR1 GTSNPN, CDR2 SVGIG (reference sequence). Deletions cut 0 bases from V and 5 bases from J, with 16 bases between. As DNA, the CDR3 is TGTGCCTGGAGTGTTCTAAATCCCCGAGGGGAGACCCAGTACTTC. Translating it yields CAWSVLNPRGETQYF.

This clone was picked up a small number of times. The rearrangement joins TRBV5-6 to TRBJ2-5, with TRBD1 identical over 7 bases. Germline CDR1 is SGHDT and CDR2 is YYEEEE. The length of the CDR3 is 16 residues. Unmatched junction bases numbered 8, after V lost 2 bases and J lost 1 base. Here the CDR3 reads CASSLSNRGGQETQYF. For the CDR3, the DNA is TGTGCCAGCAGCTTATCGAACAGGGGTGGCCAAGAGACCCAGTACTTC. The full variable domain, with the rest looked up from reference TRBV5-6 and TRBJ2-5, is DAGVTQSPTHLIKTRGQQVTLRCSPKSGHDTVSWYQQALGQGPQFIFQYYEEEERQRGNFPDRFSGHQFPNYSSELNVNALLLGDSALYLCASSLSNRGGQETQYFGPGTRLLVL.

The rearrangement joins TRBV13 to TRBJ2-1, with D maybe TRBD1 (6 bases). V dropped 8 bases and J dropped 1 base, with 12 bases sitting between them. The CDR3 extends over 14 amino acids. Germline values: CDR1 PRHDT, CDR2 FYEKMQ (reference sequence). CDR3 sequence: CASGRGGSYNEQFF. In DNA form, the CDR3 reads TGTGCCAGCGGCAGGGGCGGGTCCTACAATGAGCAGTTCTTC.

V and J are TRBV5-1 and TRBJ1-1, with 8 positions matching TRBD1. The CDR3 covers 14 residues. CDR1 and CDR2 from the germline V gene are SGHRS and YFSETQ. V was pared by 2 bases and J by 3 bases, with 3 bases of the junction left unmatched. CDR3 loop: CASSLQGVDTEAFF. The CDR3 nucleotides read TGCGCCAGCAGCTTACAGGGGGTGGACACTGAAGCTTTCTTT. The full variable domain, rest sourced from reference TRBV5-1 and TRBJ1-1, is KAGVTQTPRYLIKTRGQQVTLSCSPISGHRSVSWYQQTPGQGLQFLFEYFSETQRNKGNFPGRFSGRQFSNSRSEMNVSTLELGDSALYLCASSLQGVDTEAFFGQGTRLTVV.

This clone appeared a few times. The CDR3 is CASSPKARLAGSYNEQFF. The CDR3 nucleotides are TGTGCCAGCAGCCCGAAGGCCCGACTAGCGGGGTCCTACAATGAGCAGTTCTTC. V usage is TRBV7-9 and J usage is TRBJ2-1, with 11 nucleotides matching TRBD2. The CDR3 has 18 amino acids. CDR1 is SEHNR, CDR2 FQNEAQ, per germline (reference sequence). Trimming at V came to 5 bases and at J to 1 base, leaving 10 bases not matched to a gene. Full variable domain (remainder filled in from reference TRBV7-9 and TRBJ2-1): DTGVSQNPRHKITKRGQNVTFRCDPISEHNRLYWYRQTLGQGPEFLTYFQNEAQLEKSRLLSDRFSAERPKGSFSTLEIQRTEQGDSAMYLCASSPKARLAGSYNEQFFGPGTRLTVL.

This rearrangement joins TRBV12-5 to TRBJ1-1, with 9 bases identical to TRBD1. Germline V CDR1 and CDR2: LGHNT, FRNRAP. Germline trimming cut 2 bases from V and 1 base from J; bases unmatched to any gene: 5. This CDR3 has 16 amino acids. The CDR3 here is CASGLPLGQGNTEAFF. CDR3 sequence (DNA): TGTGCTAGTGGTTTGCCTCTGGGACAGGGGAACACTGAAGCTTTCTTT.

The chain links TRBV6-5 to TRBJ2-7; possibly TRBD2 for D (6 bases). The V gene lost 0 bases and the J gene lost 3 bases, with 15 bases spanning the gap. Germline-derived CDR1 and CDR2 are MNHEY and SVGAGI. There are 16 residues in the CDR3. The CDR3 spells CASSYSYPGEGYEQYF. The DNA of the CDR3 is TGTGCCAGCAGTTACTCCTACCCGGGAGAGGGCTACGAGCAGTACTTC.

V usage is TRBV6-5 and J usage is TRBJ1-2; no clear D. There are 13 residues in the CDR3. V lost 6 bases to trimming and J lost 1 base, with 9 bases between them. CDR1 and CDR2 (germline): MNHEY, SVGAGI. DNA for the CDR3: TGTGCCAGCAGCCCTCAGATTAACTATGGCTACACCTTC. Protein sequence: CASSPQINYGYTF.

V usage is TRBV29-1 and J usage is TRBJ1-1; a possible D gene is TRBD1 (6 bases). Trimming cost V 6 bases and J 4 bases, with 15 bases left between them. Germline CDR1 reads SQVTM; CDR2 reads ANQGSEA. This CDR3 contains 13 residues. The CDR3 DNA is TGCAGCGTCAACAGGGAGCCGGGCACTGAAGCTTTCTTT. Translation gives CSVNREPGTEAFF.

The chain couples TRBV19 to TRBJ1-1; 7 nucleotides agree with TRBD1. The V gene end was trimmed by 5 bases and the J gene end by 3 bases; junction bases not matched to a gene: 12. Germline V gene lookup returns CDR1 LNHDA and CDR2 SQIVND (reference sequence). The CDR3 has 16 residues. The CDR3 loop is CASSPRGIGGYTEAFF. The CDR3 DNA reads TGTGCCAGTAGTCCCAGGGGGATCGGCGGGTACACTGAAGCTTTCTTT.

This clone turned up a few times. The chain recombines TRBV6-6 with TRBJ1-1; maybe TRBD1 (5 bases). V gave up 7 bases and J gave up 5 bases, with 17 bases separating them. Germline CDR1 and CDR2: MNHNY and SVGAGI (reference sequence). This CDR3 is 14 amino acids long. In nucleotides, the CDR3 is TGTGCCAGCATTTTGAACAACGGACAAACTGAAGCTTTCTTT. Protein sequence: CASILNNGQTEAFF.

This chain uses TRBV23-1 with TRBJ2-7, with D possibly TRBD2 on 5 matching bases. TRBV23-1 is marked as an open reading frame, function uncertain. Trimming removed 7 bases at V and 2 bases at J, with 21 bases between. This CDR3 comprises 16 residues. In DNA form, the CDR3 reads TGCGCCAGCAACCCCCCGGACGAGGGCCCTACCTACGAGCAGTACTTC. Its translation is CASNPPDEGPTYEQYF.

This chain joins TRBV4-3 and TRBJ1-3, with D possibly matching TRBD1 (6 bases). The CDR3 runs to 15 residues. Between the trimmed V and J ends, which lost 1 base and 2 bases, there was a span of 9 bases. CDR1 and CDR2 from the germline V gene are LGHNA and YSLEER. CDR3 nucleotides: TGCGCCAGCAGCCAAGTCGCAGGGGCTGGAAACACCATATATTTT. Amino acid sequence: CASSQVAGAGNTIYF.

V gene TRBV11-3 combines with J gene TRBJ2-2, with 9 bases lining up with TRBD2. With 3 bases clipped from V and 7 bases from J, the junction kept 9 bases outside the gene matches. Looked up from germline, CDR1 is SGHNT and CDR2 is YENEEA. CDR3 length equals 16 residues. In DNA form, the CDR3 reads TGTGCCAGCAGCTTTTGGATAGCGGGGGCCGTCGGGGAGCTGTTTTTT. Amino acid sequence: CASSFWIAGAVGELFF. Looking up the rest from reference TRBV11-3 and TRBJ2-2 gives the full variable domain: EAGVVQSPRYKIIEKKQPVAFWCNPISGHNTLYWYLQNLGQGPELLIRYENEEAVDDSQLPKDRFSAERLKGVDSTLKIQPAELGDSAVYLCASSFWIAGAVGELFFGEGSRLTVL.

The chain combines TRBV27 with TRBJ2-3, with 12 nucleotides matching TRBD2. CDR3 length: 16 residues. Germline loops: CDR1 MNHEY, CDR2 SMNVEV (reference sequence). The V gene end was trimmed by 5 bases and the J gene end by 3 bases; junction bases not matched to a gene: 6. The CDR3 is CASSQRTSGETDTQYF. CDR3 DNA sequence: TGTGCCAGCAGTCAACGGACTAGCGGGGAAACAGATACGCAGTATTTT.

This rearrangement joins TRBV4-3 to TRBJ1-2, with a tentative D call TRBD1 (6 bases). This CDR3 has 15 amino acids. The germline gives CDR1 LGHNA, CDR2 YSLEER. The ends were cut back, 4 bases at V and 2 bases at J, with 14 bases in the middle. CDR3: CASSPQDQGNYGYTF. CDR3 nucleotide sequence: TGCGCCAGCAGCCCTCAAGATCAGGGGAACTATGGCTACACCTTC.

This clone was seen a handful of times. This chain uses TRBV6-4 with TRBJ1-1, with D unresolved. CDR3 length: 14 amino acids. Trimming removed 8 bases from V and 1 base from J, with 14 bases in between. Per the germline V gene, CDR1 is MRHNA and CDR2 is SNTAGT. In nucleotides, the CDR3 is TGTGCCAGCTCCCCGGGTGGAGCGAACACTGAAGCTTTCTTT. It translates to CASSPGGANTEAFF.

The genes are TRBV30 and TRBJ1-4, with TRBD1 identical over 8 bases. V gave up 5 bases and J gave up 2 bases; unmatched junction bases: 10. There are 16 residues in the CDR3. The germline CDR1 and CDR2 sequences are GTSNPN and SVGIG (reference sequence). The CDR3 nucleotides are TGTGCCTGGGCCCTGGACAGGGCAGATACTAATGAAAAACTGTTTTTT. Translating it yields CAWALDRADTNEKLFF.